These 2 T cell receptor beta chains were sequenced from one sample in a study of Ad26.COV2.S vaccination and SARS-CoV-2 variants. Described treatment: over 15 received Ad26.COV2.S at low or high dose, single or two shots; about 5 received placebo; per-sample allocation not given. Day 63 following the first vaccine or placebo injection was when the samples were taken. This table comes from immunoSEQ multiplex PCR, and its TCRdb copy is limited to in-frame clones, with some not included. This repertoire shows 300,000 to 450,000 clones, approximately 85% found once; its top ten account for 2.5% to 3.5%. Here the sequenced sample was peripheral blood, taken in a trial of Ad26.COV2.S vaccine versus placebo. Every receptor here comes from a person between 18 and 59 years old who received the Ad26.COV2.S COVID-19 vaccine or a placebo.

The V gene is TRBV7-2, the J gene TRBJ2-2; 9 bases agree with TRBD2. Germline V lookup: CDR1 SGHTA, CDR2 FQGNSA. CDR3 size: 14 residues. V was pared by 3 bases and J by 6 bases, with 2 bases of the junction left unmatched. This CDR3 is CASSFLAGSGELFF. In DNA, the CDR3 is TGTGCCAGCAGCTTCCTAGCGGGGTCCGGGGAGCTGTTTTTT.

On this clone: The sample carries other DNA sequences with the same CDR3. The CDR3 DNA follows: TGTGCCAGCAGCGCCCGGGATTACAATGAGCAGTTCTTC. Amino acid sequence: CASSARDYNEQFF. This sequence joins TRBV9 and TRBJ2-1; D possibly corresponds to TRBD2 (5 bases). The ends were cut back, 3 bases at V and 4 bases at J, with 8 bases in the middle. The CDR3 contains 13 residues. CDR1 and CDR2 (germline): SGDLS, YYNGEE.